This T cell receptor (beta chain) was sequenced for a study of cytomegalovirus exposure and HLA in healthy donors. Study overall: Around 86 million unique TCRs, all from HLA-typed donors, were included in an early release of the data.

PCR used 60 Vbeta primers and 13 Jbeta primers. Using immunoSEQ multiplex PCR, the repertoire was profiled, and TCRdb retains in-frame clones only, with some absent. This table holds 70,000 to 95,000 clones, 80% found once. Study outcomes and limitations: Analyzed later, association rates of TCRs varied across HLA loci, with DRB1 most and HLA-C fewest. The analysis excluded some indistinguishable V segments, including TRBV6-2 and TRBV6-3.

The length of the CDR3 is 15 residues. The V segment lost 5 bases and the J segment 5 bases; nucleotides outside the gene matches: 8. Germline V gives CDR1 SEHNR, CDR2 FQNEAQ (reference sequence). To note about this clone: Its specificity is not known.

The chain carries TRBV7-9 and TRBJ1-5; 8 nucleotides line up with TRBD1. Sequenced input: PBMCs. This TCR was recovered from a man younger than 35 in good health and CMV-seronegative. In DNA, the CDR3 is TGTGCCAGCAGCCCGACAGGGGCAGGGGATCAGCCCCAGCATTTT. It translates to CASSPTGAGDQPQHF.